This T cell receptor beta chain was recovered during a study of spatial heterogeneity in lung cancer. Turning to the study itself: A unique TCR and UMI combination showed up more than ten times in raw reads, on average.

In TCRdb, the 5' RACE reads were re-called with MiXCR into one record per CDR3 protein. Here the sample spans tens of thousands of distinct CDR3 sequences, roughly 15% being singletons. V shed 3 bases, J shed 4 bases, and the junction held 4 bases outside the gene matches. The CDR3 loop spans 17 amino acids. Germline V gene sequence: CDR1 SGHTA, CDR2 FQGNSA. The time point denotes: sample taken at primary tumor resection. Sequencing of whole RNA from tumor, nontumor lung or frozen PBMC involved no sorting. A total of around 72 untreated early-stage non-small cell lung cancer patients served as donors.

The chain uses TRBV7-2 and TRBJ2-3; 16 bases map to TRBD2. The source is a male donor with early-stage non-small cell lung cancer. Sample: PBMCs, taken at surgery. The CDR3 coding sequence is TGTGCCAGCAGCTTGGAGGGACTAGCGGGAGGGGCAGATACGCAGTATTTT. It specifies CASSLEGLAGGADTQYF. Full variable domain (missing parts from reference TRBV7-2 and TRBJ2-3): GAGVSQSPSNKVTEKGKDVELRCDPISGHTALYWYRQSLGQGLEFLIYFQGNSAPDKSGLPSDRFSAERTGGSVSTLTIQRTQQEDSAVYLCASSLEGLAGGADTQYFGPGTRLTVL.